The clone carrying this TCR beta chain was observed a few times. Its antigen is undetermined. The source of the sample is a study of T-cell reconstitution after alpha-beta-depleted transplantation in children. This sample's TCRbeta library carried unique molecular identifier barcodes. MiXCR was run by TCRdb on the PCR reads, yielding one entry per CDR3 protein. The sample yields about 250,000 distinct CDR3 sequences, under 30% seen once. Study-wide points: Diversity and T-cell counts at one year after transplant derived mostly from new T cells. Day-60 TCRbeta diversity that was high in some patients was derived from surviving recipient T cells and thymic progenitors. Reportedly, only several hundred clones from non-depleted graft cells drove alpha-beta T-cell counts at about two months.

This sequence was found in a female patient under 10 years old who had a stem cell transplant for congenital amegakaryocytic thrombocytopenia, so the T cells may come from the graft donor. This specimen was PBMCs, mostly from graft donor cells, taken 360 days after TCRalphabeta/CD19-depleted stem cell transplant.

CDR3 sequence reads: CASSLAPGQSGLYGEKLFF. The CDR3 DNA is TGTGCCAGCAGCTTAGCCCCCGGACAATCGGGGCTCTATGGAGAAAAACTGTTTTTT. The chain joins TRBV11-1 to TRBJ1-4; maybe TRBD1 (5 bases). CDR1 is SGHAT, CDR2 FQDESV, per germline (reference sequence). CDR3 length: 19 residues. The V end lost 0 bases, the J end lost 8 bases, and 25 bases lay between the germline ends.